The 5 T cell receptor beta chains below come from one sample, sequenced in a study of cytomegalovirus exposure and HLA in healthy donors. The PCR ran on 60 Vbeta and 13 Jbeta primers. Libraries were prepared by immunoSEQ multiplex PCR; TCRdb keeps only in-frame clonotypes and omits some of them. The repertoire includes 130,000 or so clones, about 74% of them detected once, and around 6.6% sits in the top ten. Sequencing input: PBMCs. The receptors originated from a man aged 40-49 years in good health and CMV-seropositive.

The chain uses TRBV5-4 and TRBJ2-7, with 8 bases fitting TRBD1. The CDR3 totals 14 residues. V shed 4 bases and J 2 bases; nucleotides not matched to a gene: 5. The V gene's germline CDR1 is SGHNT and CDR2 YYREEE (reference sequence). The CDR3 spells CASSLDRGPYEQYF. Written as DNA, the CDR3 is TGTGCCAGCAGCCTAGACAGGGGACCCTACGAGCAGTACTTC. Supplemented by reference TRBV5-4 and TRBJ2-7, the full variable domain reads ETGVTQSPTHLIKTRGQQVTLRCSSQSGHNTVSWYQQALGQGPQFIFQYYREEENGRGNFPPRFSGLQFPNYSSELNVNALELDDSALYLCASSLDRGPYEQYFGPGTRLTVT.

This chain uses TRBV7-9 with TRBJ1-2; D gene ambiguous. This CDR3 has 16 amino acids. CDR1 and CDR2 from the germline V gene are SEHNR and FQNEAQ (reference sequence). V was cut by 5 bases and J by 2 bases, with 18 bases left in between. CDR3 region: CASSPSGREQNYGYTF. The CDR3 DNA reads TGTGCCAGCAGCCCCTCAGGACGGGAACAGAACTATGGCTACACCTTC.

A word on this clone: This sample also contains other DNA sequences that code for the same CDR3. CDR3 DNA sequence: TGTGCCAGCAGTCCGAGGACCGGGGAGCTGTTTTTT. This gives the protein CASSPRTGELFF. The chain employs TRBV28 and TRBJ2-2; D unresolved. Trimming took off 5 bases at V and 5 bases at J, with 6 bases between the two ends. CDR3 length: 12 residues. Germline CDR1 is MDHEN and CDR2 is SYDVKM.

This sequence joins TRBV2 and TRBJ2-6; D gene uncertain. The CDR3 is 17 residues long. The germline V gene has CDR1 SNHLY and CDR2 FYNNEI. V dropped 4 bases and J dropped 0 bases, with 13 bases sitting between them. CDR3 protein: CASSVKGPGSGANVLTF. The CDR3, as DNA: TGTGCCAGCAGTGTCAAAGGCCCAGGCTCTGGGGCCAACGTCCTGACTTTC.

This chain joins TRBV28 and TRBJ1-5, with D possibly TRBD1 on 5 matching bases. Germline V gives CDR1 MDHEN, CDR2 SYDVKM. Trimming removed 2 bases from V and 4 bases from J, with 12 bases in between. This CDR3 is 15 amino acids long. The CDR3 DNA sequence: TGTGCCAGCAGTTTAAGGGCCGCAGGGAATCAGCCCCAGCATTTT. Amino acids: CASSLRAAGNQPQHF.